The clone carrying this TCR beta chain came up a few times. These data belong to a study of blood T cell repertoires in COVID-19. For the study at large: Researchers got acute and convalescent COVID-19 samples from the United States, Italy and Spain. Nucleic acid was either cDNA or gDNA, and it came from T cells, B-cell-depleted T cells, or PBMCs.

Measured with immunoSEQ multiplex PCR; TCRdb has only the in-frame clones, and not every one. The sample carries tens of thousands of clones, around 75% recorded once. The CDR3 has 16 amino acids. CDR1 and CDR2 from the germline V gene are MNHNY and SVGAGI (reference sequence). J gave up 10 bases and V 2 bases, and 12 bases lay outside the gene matches. V usage is TRBV6-6 and J usage is TRBJ2-1, with 9 bases matching TRBD2. The TCR comes from a woman older than 75 with acute or convalescent COVID-19. Sequenced input: peripheral blood. The CDR3 spells CASSYPTGLAWREQFF. For the CDR3, the DNA is TGTGCCAGCAGTTACCCAACCGGACTAGCGTGGCGGGAGCAGTTCTTC.